The clone carrying this T cell receptor beta chain was recorded once. Under the authors' procedure: Estimated nucleated cell counts came from reference gene primer amplification. Assay: immunoSEQ multiplex PCR; the TCRdb copy retains only in-frame clones and omits some. The V and J calls and clone size were taken over from that table, and D and trimming were inferred from the DNA. Counted here are approximately 300,000 clones, about 92% occurring once; the ten biggest clones make up less than 20%. Germline loops: CDR1 SEHNR, CDR2 FQNEAQ (reference sequence). V lost 6 bases, J lost 6 bases, and 7 bases stayed unmatched. The CDR3 consists of 14 residues. The data originate from a study of blood T cell repertoires in COVID-19. Participants came from some 23 US areas, aged about 18 to 100 years. Cohort 3 donors counted as recovered after two negative PCRs, clearance, or resolved symptoms.

This sequence was found in a woman aged 30 to 39 who had recovered from COVID-19. The V and J genes are TRBV7-9 and TRBJ2-3, with 9 bases lining up with TRBD2. Sequenced sample: PBMCs or T cells enriched from blood (not recorded which). The CDR3 DNA follows: TGTGCCAGCAGGAAGGGCGGGGGGGATGATACGCAGTATTTT. This codes for CASRKGGGDDTQYF. Based on the CDR3 plus reference TRBV7-9 and TRBJ2-3, the full variable domain is DTGVSQNPRHKITKRGQNVTFRCDPISEHNRLYWYRQTLGQGPEFLTYFQNEAQLEKSRLLSDRFSAERPKGSFSTLEIQRTEQGDSAMYLCASRKGGGDDTQYFGPGTRLTVL.